This TCR beta chain was sequenced during a study of cytomegalovirus exposure and HLA in healthy donors. General study points: Researchers reported that a few CMV-associated chains were confirmed in vitro as CMV antigen-specific.

Although they were nominally healthy when sampled, donors likely had unrecorded immune exposures. Germline V gene data show CDR1 as GTSNPN and CDR2 as SVGIG (reference sequence). The CDR3 consists of 13 residues. J was trimmed by 3 bases and V by 5 bases; bases with no gene match: 5. Amplification used 60 Vbeta primers and 13 Jbeta primers. Measured with immunoSEQ multiplex PCR; TCRdb has only the in-frame clones, and not every one. Altogether around 80,000 clones are present, around 60% being singletons, with the ten largest covering roughly 4.5%. A few counts support this clone. Its antigen is currently unknown.

V and J are TRBV30 and TRBJ2-3, with 7 bases lining up with TRBD2. Sample: PBMCs. This sequence was found in a male donor in good health and CMV-seropositive. The chain's CDR3 is CAWERGYTDTQYF. CDR3 DNA: TGTGCCTGGGAGCGGGGCTATACAGATACGCAGTATTTT.